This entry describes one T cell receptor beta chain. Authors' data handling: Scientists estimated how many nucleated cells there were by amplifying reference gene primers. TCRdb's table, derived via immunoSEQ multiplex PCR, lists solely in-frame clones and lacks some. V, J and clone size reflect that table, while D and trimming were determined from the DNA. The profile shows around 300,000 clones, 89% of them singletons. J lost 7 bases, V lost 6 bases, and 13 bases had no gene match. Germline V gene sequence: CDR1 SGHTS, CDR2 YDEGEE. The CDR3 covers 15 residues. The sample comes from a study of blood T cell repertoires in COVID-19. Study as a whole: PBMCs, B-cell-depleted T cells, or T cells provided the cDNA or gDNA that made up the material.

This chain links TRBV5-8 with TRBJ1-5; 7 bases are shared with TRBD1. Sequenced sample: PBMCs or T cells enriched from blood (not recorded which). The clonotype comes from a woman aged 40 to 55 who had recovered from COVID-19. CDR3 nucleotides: TGTGCCAGCACTTCAAGACAGGGAGGTGACCAGCCCCAGCATTTT. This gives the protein CASTSRQGGDQPQHF.